The TCR beta chain described here comes from a study of blood T cells in healthy people across ages. Across the whole study: For every two T cells, template switching captured about one barcoded beta molecule.

Sample-barcoded 5' priming and a J-beta primer mix drove a second PCR of roughly 7 to 11 cycles. Tags on each cDNA molecule came from a template-switch adaptor with 12 random nucleotides. TCRdb re-analysed the 5' RACE reads in MiXCR, keeping a single row per CDR3 protein. Of over 600,000 distinct CDR3 sequences listed, roughly 56% were seen once; the top ten hold around 25%. Per germline, CDR1 MGHRA and CDR2 YSYEKL. V gave up 7 bases and J gave up 4 bases; unmatched junction bases: 14. CDR3 length: 16 residues. Study-wide results and limits: Greater diversity and more naive CD4+ cells were seen in long-lived donors than in aged donors.

Healthy Caucasian individuals from Russia aged about 6 to 95 were enrolled as donors. A note on this clonotype: Its cognate antigen is unknown.

The V and J genes are TRBV4-1 and TRBJ2-7; 9 nucleotides match TRBD1. Sequencing was carried out using blood. The origin of this receptor is a man in his forties in good health. Written as DNA, the CDR3 is TGCGCCAGCACCTTAAGCCCGGGACAGGGTATTTACGAGCAGTACTTC. Protein sequence: CASTLSPGQGIYEQYF.